A single sample gave rise to the 13 T cell receptor beta chains below, sequenced in a study of OX40 agonist ivuxolimab in advanced cancers. Sequencing used immunoSEQ multiplex PCR; TCRdb keeps in-frame clones, though not all of them. The sample holds more than 45,000 clones, 84% seen once. This specimen consisted of CD4+ or CD8+ T cells sorted from blood, obtained in a trial of the OX40 agonist ivuxolimab. These receptors all come from an adult with an advanced solid tumor such as melanoma, head and neck, liver or kidney cancer.

This clone has just a few counts. V gene TRBV29-1 combines with J gene TRBJ1-1; D is ambiguous. Looked up from germline, CDR1 is SQVTM and CDR2 is ANQGSEA. The CDR3 has 13 amino acids. Trimming removed 7 bases at V and 0 bases at J, with 12 bases between. The CDR3 loop is CSARTAMNTEAFF. The DNA of the CDR3 is TGCAGCGCTCGGACGGCAATGAACACTGAAGCTTTCTTT. The full variable domain, with the rest looked up from reference TRBV29-1 and TRBJ1-1, is SAVISQKPSRDICQRGTSLTIQCQVDSQVTMMFWYRQQPGQSLTLIATANQGSEATYESGFVIDKFPISRPNLTFSTLTVSNMSPEDSSIYLCSARTAMNTEAFFGQGTRLTVV.

CDR3 DNA sequence: TGTGCCAGCAGCCCGGGACAGGACCGCTACGAGCAGTACTTC. It encodes CASSPGQDRYEQYF. The genes are TRBV13 and TRBJ2-7; TRBD1 aligns across 8 bases. The CDR3 has 14 amino acids. V lost 5 bases and J lost 3; bases outside the gene matches: 6. Looked up from germline, CDR1 is PRHDT and CDR2 is FYEKMQ (reference sequence). Full variable domain (remainder filled in from reference TRBV13 and TRBJ2-7): AAGVIQSPRHLIKEKRETATLKCYPIPRHDTVYWYQQGPGQDPQFLISFYEKMQSDKGSIPDRFSAQQFSDYHSELNMSSLELGDSALYFCASSPGQDRYEQYFGPGTRLTVT.

V usage is TRBV28 and J usage is TRBJ1-2; D is perhaps TRBD1 (5 bases). Per the germline V gene, CDR1 is MDHEN and CDR2 is SYDVKM. V was shortened by 6 bases and J by 2 bases, with 16 bases between the two germline ends. This CDR3 contains 15 residues. CDR3 nucleotides: TGTGCCAGCAGAACCTGGACAAACGTCAACTATGGCTACACCTTC. Translated, it gives CASRTWTNVNYGYTF.

The chain links TRBV29-1 to TRBJ2-3; D uncertain. V was cut by 7 bases and J by 0 bases, with 11 bases left in between. Germline CDR1 is SQVTM and CDR2 is ANQGSEA. The CDR3 length is 13 residues. The CDR3 region is CSAPTSSTDTQYF. The CDR3 DNA is TGCAGCGCACCGACTTCTAGCACAGATACGCAGTATTTT.

The chain carries TRBV5-1 and TRBJ2-7; D may be TRBD2 (6 bases). This CDR3 contains 16 residues. Germline loops: CDR1 SGHRS, CDR2 YFSETQ. V lost 0 bases, J lost 1 base, and 14 bases lay in between. DNA of the CDR3: TGCGCCAGCAGCTTGGCGCAACACGGGAGTTCCTACGAGCAGTACTTC. This codes for CASSLAQHGSSYEQYF.

V gene TRBV6-5 combines with J gene TRBJ2-7; perhaps TRBD1 as D (5 bases). Germline loops: CDR1 MNHEY, CDR2 SVGAGI. The CDR3 contains 14 residues. V was pared by 2 bases and J by 1 base, with 9 bases between. Written as DNA, the CDR3 is TGTGCCAGCAGTTACGGGCAGGGATCCTACGAGCAGTACTTC. As protein: CASSYGQGSYEQYF.

The chain combines TRBV6-5 with TRBJ2-7, with D maybe TRBD1 (5 bases). Trimming cost V 0 bases and J 6 bases, with 9 bases left between them. This CDR3 is 13 amino acids long. Germline loops: CDR1 MNHEY, CDR2 SVGAGI. CDR3 sequence reads: CASSYSAGREQYF. CDR3 DNA sequence: TGTGCCAGCAGTTACTCGGCAGGGCGCGAGCAGTACTTC.

The rearrangement links TRBV29-1 to TRBJ1-4; D not certain. The V end lost 0 bases, the J end lost 10 bases, and 21 bases lay between the germline ends. The CDR3 length is 16 residues. Germline CDR1 reads SQVTM; CDR2 reads ANQGSEA. DNA of the CDR3: TGCAGCGTTGAAGATCGAAATTCGGGGTTGGTAGGAAAACTGTTTTTT. Its translation is CSVEDRNSGLVGKLFF. The entire variable domain, with the rest obtained from reference TRBV29-1 and TRBJ1-4, is as follows: SAVISQKPSRDICQRGTSLTIQCQVDSQVTMMFWYRQQPGQSLTLIATANQGSEATYESGFVIDKFPISRPNLTFSTLTVSNMSPEDSSIYLCSVEDRNSGLVGKLFFGSGTQLSVL.

This clone came up a few times. This chain links TRBV6-5 with TRBJ1-1; D is unresolved. The CDR3 consists of 14 residues. CDR1 and CDR2 from the germline V gene are MNHEY and SVGAGI. V dropped 2 bases and J dropped 1 base, with 8 bases sitting between them. The CDR3 loop is CASSYRLTNTEAFF. Here the CDR3 DNA reads TGTGCCAGCAGTTACCGACTGACGAACACTGAAGCTTTCTTT.

The genes are TRBV7-9 and TRBJ1-2, with no clear D. CDR3 length: 12 residues. Trimming took off 1 base at V and 4 bases at J, with 4 bases between the two ends. The germline V gene has CDR1 SEHNR and CDR2 FQNEAQ (reference sequence). The CDR3 is CASSLGSYGYTF. The CDR3 DNA reads as TGTGCCAGCAGCTTAGGTTCCTATGGCTACACCTTC.

The chain employs TRBV18 and TRBJ2-7; the D is unclear. V dropped 3 bases and J dropped 6 bases, with 15 bases sitting between them. CDR3 length equals 14 residues. From germline, CDR1 is KGHSH and CDR2 LQKENI. This CDR3 reads CASSPGSLTVEQYF. The CDR3 DNA reads TGTGCCAGCTCACCCGGCTCACTTACGGTCGAGCAGTACTTC.

The chain is built from TRBV9 and TRBJ2-3, with 13 nucleotides matching TRBD2. J lost 2 bases, V lost 2 bases, and 11 bases had no gene match. The CDR3 has 19 residues. Germline V gene data show CDR1 as SGDLS and CDR2 as YYNGEE. The CDR3 here is CASSVGVGLAGEYTDTQYF. Written as DNA, the CDR3 is TGTGCCAGCAGCGTGGGGGTAGGACTAGCGGGAGAATACACAGATACGCAGTATTTT.

The chain carries TRBV18 and TRBJ2-3; TRBD2 matches at 14 bases. CDR1 is KGHSH, CDR2 LQKENI, per germline. CDR3 size: 17 residues. The J segment lost 5 bases and the V segment lost 5 bases, leaving 9 bases of the junction unmatched. The CDR3 bases are TGTGCCAGCTCAACGGGACTAGCGGGAGATGGGAAAGATACGCAGTATTTT. It yields the protein CASSTGLAGDGKDTQYF.